This section outlines one T cell receptor (beta chain) sequence together with its context. The CDR3 length is 16 residues. Trimming left V 2 bases short and J 4 bases short, with 17 bases between. The germline gives CDR1 LNHDA, CDR2 SQIVND (reference sequence). This table comes from immunoSEQ multiplex PCR, and its TCRdb copy is limited to in-frame clones, with some not included. The data contain 120,000 or so clones, 75% to 95% of them seen just once; the ten biggest clones take up 2% to 3%. These data originate in a study of control samples from healthy donors and cancer patients. Sequencing was carried out using blood. The chain has TRBV19 and TRBJ1-1; the D gene is possibly TRBD1 (5 bases). The sequence came from a young man in good health. CDR3 coding DNA: TGTGCCAGTAGTATATCTCACGGGGACGTAGGCACTGAAGCTTTCTTT. This sequence encodes CASSISHGDVGTEAFF. Full variable domain (remainder filled in from reference TRBV19 and TRBJ1-1): DGGITQSPKYLFRKEGQNVTLSCEQNLNHDAMYWYRQDPGQGLRLIYYSQIVNDFQKGDIAEGYSVSREKKESFPLTVTSAQKNPTAFYLCASSISHGDVGTEAFFGQGTRLTVV.